These 26 T cell receptor beta chains originate from one sample sequenced in a study of blood T cell repertoires in COVID-19 (dated by TCRdb to 2018 to 2021). Library construction relied on the immunoSEQ multiplex PCR assay. TCRdb's version of the immuneACCESS table is confined to in-frame rearrangements and falls short of the full clone set. An unresolved V gene accounts for under half of the shortfall where checked; the remainder is of unknown origin. Here the sample has around 290,000 clones; 85% to 90% occur a single time. The ten most abundant clones make up roughly 2% of the sample. The sequencing input was PBMCs or T cells enriched from blood (not recorded which). The receptors were sampled from a woman aged 55-69 years in a cohort exposed to, infected with or recovered from COVID-19 (not recorded which).

This clone was observed a single time. This sequence joins TRBV5-3 and TRBJ1-1; D is perhaps TRBD1 (6 bases). TRBV5-3 is flagged as an ORF with uncertain function. V was pared by 4 bases and J by 3 bases, with 13 bases between. The CDR3 is 14 residues long. Written as DNA, the CDR3 is TGTGCCAGAAGCAGACTCCGACAGGACACTGAAGCTTTCTTT. Translating gives CARSRLRQDTEAFF.

The chain is built from TRBV27 and TRBJ2-7; TRBD1 might be the D (5 bases). V shed 6 bases and J shed 1 base, with 13 bases lying between them. Germline CDR1 and CDR2: MNHEY and SMNVEV (reference sequence). The CDR3 is 14 amino acids. The CDR3 DNA sequence: TGTGCCAGCAGGGGAACACAGGTTTCCTACGAGCAGTACTTC. Translated: CASRGTQVSYEQYF.

CDR3 in amino acids: CASSFAGMNEQFF. CDR3 in DNA: TGTGCCAGCAGTTTCGCGGGGATGAATGAGCAGTTCTTC. This rearrangement joins TRBV6-4 to TRBJ2-1, with D possibly being TRBD2 (6 bases). CDR1 is MRHNA, CDR2 SNTAGT, per germline. This CDR3 contains 13 residues. V was clipped by 5 bases and J by 7 bases, with 12 bases between them.

The chain couples TRBV6-5 to TRBJ2-7; 9 bases are shared with TRBD2. The V and J ends lost 2 bases and 7 bases, in that order; junction bases with no gene match: 9. The CDR3 has 15 amino acids. Germline CDR1 MNHEY, CDR2 SVGAGI. CDR3 sequence (DNA): TGTGCCAGCAGTTACGGTGGACTAGCGTCGGGGGAGCAGTACTTC. Amino acid sequence: CASSYGGLASGEQYF.

About this clone: This same CDR3 is encoded by further DNA sequences in the sample. V gene TRBV18 combines with J gene TRBJ1-2; TRBD1 is a possible D gene (6 bases). V was trimmed by 3 bases and J by 6 bases, leaving 11 bases between them. Germline CDR1 reads KGHSH; CDR2 reads LQKENI. This CDR3 spans 13 amino acids. The CDR3 sequence: CASSPRPGDGYTF. CDR3 in DNA: TGTGCCAGCTCACCCAGGCCAGGGGATGGCTACACCTTC.

This clone has just one count. The chain is built from TRBV11-1 and TRBJ1-1; D not certain. Germline V gene data show CDR1 as SGHAT and CDR2 as FQDESV (reference sequence). CDR3 size: 14 residues. Trimming shortened V by 1 base and J by 5 bases, and 11 bases separated the two germline ends. The CDR3 loop is CASSLEGGKTEAFF. CDR3 DNA: TGTGCCAGCAGCTTAGAAGGCGGGAAGACTGAAGCTTTCTTT.

This chain uses TRBV10-3 with TRBJ2-7; D remains unclear. This CDR3 has 13 amino acids. Deletions cut 3 bases from V and 4 bases from J, with 10 bases between. The germline V gene has CDR1 ENHRY and CDR2 SYGVKD. The CDR3 loop is CAISDLGEYEQYF. DNA of the CDR3: TGTGCCATCAGTGATTTGGGCGAGTACGAGCAGTACTTC.

CDR3 nucleotides: TGTGCCAGCAGTTCGAACAGGGTGGGCAATTCACCCCTCCACTTT. Translated, it gives CASSSNRVGNSPLHF. This rearrangement joins TRBV28 to TRBJ1-6, with a tentative D call TRBD1 (6 bases). CDR1 and CDR2 from the germline V gene are MDHEN and SYDVKM. V shed 4 bases and J shed 7 bases, with 14 bases lying between them. The CDR3 consists of 15 residues.

J is TRBJ1-1 and V is TRBV12-3 or TRBV12-4, with D uncertain. The CDR3 is made up of 12 amino acids. The V end was cut by 4 bases, the J end by 2 bases, with 5 bases between. The CDR3 nucleotides read TGTGCCAGCAGTTCAGATAACACTGAAGCTTTCTTT. It yields the protein CASSSDNTEAFF.

The chain employs TRBV12-3 or TRBV12-4 and TRBJ2-7, with D perhaps TRBD1 (5 bases). CDR3 length: 13 residues. Trimming stripped 6 bases from V and 6 bases from J, with 15 bases between. CDR3 residues: CASSHQGSTEQYF. DNA of the CDR3: TGTGCCAGCAGCCACCAGGGATCTACCGAGCAGTACTTC.

This sequence joins TRBV6-6 and TRBJ1-2; possibly TRBD1 for D (6 bases). Germline CDR1 MNHNY, CDR2 SVGAGI (reference sequence). V lost 5 bases and J lost 4, with 20 bases in between. This CDR3 is 16 amino acids long. In DNA, the CDR3 is TGTGCCAGCAGTACAGGGTTTTTGAGCCACTCCTATGGCTACACCTTC. Residues: CASSTGFLSHSYGYTF.

About this clone: This sample also contains other DNA sequences that code for the same CDR3. This chain links TRBV6-5 with TRBJ1-5; D possibly corresponds to TRBD1 (5 bases). Trimming took 6 bases from V and 2 from J, leaving 11 bases between them. The CDR3 length is 14 residues. Germline V gene data show CDR1 as MNHEY and CDR2 as SVGAGI. The DNA of the CDR3 is TGTGCCAGCAGCCGGGGGAGGGGCAATCAGCCCCAGCATTTT. Amino acid sequence: CASSRGRGNQPQHF.

The chain uses TRBV28 and TRBJ2-1, with TRBD2 matching 7 bases. Germline V gene data show CDR1 as MDHEN and CDR2 as SYDVKM. This CDR3 has 16 residues. Unmatched junction bases numbered 16, after V lost 7 bases and J lost 7 bases. The CDR3 region has the DNA TGTGCCAGCACGACGTCCCGGCGGGAGAAGAAAAATGAGCAGTTCTTC. This encodes CASTTSRREKKNEQFF.

This clone was seen once. The rearrangement joins TRBV4-2 to TRBJ2-3; 14 nucleotides agree with TRBD2. V lost 0 bases, J lost 4 bases, and 6 bases stayed unmatched. CDR1 and CDR2 (germline): LGHNA, YNFKEQ. CDR3 size: 18 residues. The CDR3 sequence: CASSQEGLAGVGADTQYF. CDR3 sequence (DNA): TGTGCCAGCAGCCAAGAGGGACTAGCGGGAGTTGGTGCAGATACGCAGTATTTT.

This clone was detected only once. The chain recombines TRBV7-2 with TRBJ2-7, with 7 bases matching TRBD2. Germline-derived CDR1 and CDR2 are SGHTA and FQGNSA. V dropped 0 bases and J dropped 6; count of bases not matched to a gene: 11. The CDR3 has 16 residues. This CDR3 reads CASSLAVASGRGEQYF. The CDR3 bases are TGTGCCAGCAGCTTAGCGGTGGCTAGCGGTCGAGGCGAGCAGTACTTC.

The chain is built from TRBV6-5 and TRBJ2-7; D might be TRBD1 (5 bases). This CDR3 contains 14 residues. Germline V gives CDR1 MNHEY, CDR2 SVGAGI. Between the trimmed V and J ends, which lost 2 bases and 3 bases, there was a span of 11 bases. The CDR3 reads CASSYGRVGYEQYF. The CDR3 region has the DNA TGTGCCAGCAGTTACGGCAGGGTCGGCTACGAGCAGTACTTC.

V gene TRBV7-3 combines with J gene TRBJ2-3; TRBD1 aligns across 9 bases. The CDR3 contains 14 residues. V gave up 5 bases and J gave up 1 base; unmatched junction bases: 1. Germline V gene sequence: CDR1 SGHTA, CDR2 FQGTGA. The CDR3 here is CASSRTGGTDTQYF. The CDR3 DNA sequence: TGTGCCAGCAGCCGGACAGGGGGCACAGATACGCAGTATTTT. Full variable domain (rest looked up from reference TRBV7-3 and TRBJ2-3): GAGVSQTPSNKVTEKGKYVELRCDPISGHTALYWYRQSLGQGPEFLIYFQGTGAADDSGLPNDRFFAVRPEGSVSTLKIQRTERGDSAVYLCASSRTGGTDTQYFGPGTRLTVL.

This clone appeared once. The gene calls are TRBV28 and TRBJ2-5, with D possibly TRBD1 on 5 matching bases. CDR1 and CDR2 (germline): MDHEN, SYDVKM. V was cut by 0 bases and J by 2 bases, with 10 bases left in between. CDR3 length: 15 amino acids. CDR3 sequence reads: CASSLWGRDQETQYF. The CDR3 DNA is TGTGCCAGCAGTTTATGGGGGCGAGATCAAGAGACCCAGTACTTC.

This clone was found once. The V and J genes are TRBV5-1 and TRBJ2-7; 13 bases line up with TRBD2. V lost 0 bases, J lost 0 bases, and 9 bases stayed unmatched. The CDR3 spans 19 residues. CDR1 and CDR2 from the germline V gene are SGHRS and YFSETQ. The DNA of the CDR3 is TGCGCCAGCAGCTTGGTACCGGGACTAGCGGGGTCTAGCTCCTACGAGCAGTACTTC. This encodes CASSLVPGLAGSSSYEQYF.

The chain uses TRBV4-1 and TRBJ1-2, with D hard to call. The CDR3 has 13 amino acids. Per the germline V gene, CDR1 is MGHRA and CDR2 is YSYEKL. Trimming left V 6 bases short and J 8 bases short, with 16 bases between. CDR3 nucleotides: TGCGCCAGCAGTCCCGAGGGTGTGGGCGGCTACACCTTC. Encoded protein: CASSPEGVGGYTF.

This chain links TRBV3-1 (or the pseudogene TRBV3-2) with TRBJ2-2; a weak D match, TRBD1 (7 bases). The CDR3 contains 18 residues. With 5 bases removed from V and 5 bases from J, the gap between germline ends came to 24 bases. Germline V gives CDR1 LGHDT, CDR2 YNNKEL (reference sequence). CDR3 DNA sequence: TGTGCCAGCAGCGTCAAGAACAAGAGCCCAGGGGGGACCGGGGAGCTGTTTTTT. Translating it yields CASSVKNKSPGGTGELFF.

This clone was counted once. The chain couples TRBV11-2 to TRBJ1-5, with 8 bases lining up with TRBD1. The CDR3 covers 17 residues. Germline V gives CDR1 SGHAT, CDR2 FQNNGV. The J segment lost 6 bases and the V segment lost 5 bases, leaving 15 bases of the junction unmatched. The CDR3 nucleotides are TGTGCCAGCAGCCCCCGGACAGGGTCTCAGGTCGGTCAGCCCCAGCATTTT. It specifies CASSPRTGSQVGQPQHF.

The gene calls are TRBV3-1 (or the pseudogene TRBV3-2) and TRBJ2-7; 11 bases agree with TRBD2. This CDR3 has 15 amino acids. J was trimmed by 2 bases and V by 7 bases; bases with no gene match: 7. CDR1 is LGHDT and CDR2 is YNNKEL in the germline V gene (reference sequence). The CDR3 nucleotides are TGTGCCAGCACCCCTGGACTAGCGGGTCCCTACGAGCAGTACTTC. Translation gives CASTPGLAGPYEQYF.

The chain has TRBV20-1 and TRBJ1-2; 7 nucleotides align to TRBD1. CDR1 and CDR2 (germline): DFQATT, SNEGSKA (reference sequence). The V and J ends lost 6 bases and 9 bases, in that order; junction bases with no gene match: 7. The CDR3 extends over 11 amino acids. The CDR3 coding sequence is TGCAGTGCAGTGGACAGGATGAGCTACACCTTC. Protein: CSAVDRMSYTF.

This rearrangement joins TRBV30 to TRBJ2-2, with TRBD1 identical over 9 bases. Trimming cost V 4 bases and J 6 bases; bases outside gene matches: 15. There are 17 residues in the CDR3. Germline V CDR1 and CDR2: GTSNPN, SVGIG (reference sequence). This CDR3 is CAWTGTGRARRAGELFF. The CDR3 DNA sequence: TGTGCCTGGACCGGGACAGGGAGAGCGCGAAGAGCCGGGGAGCTGTTTTTT.

This chain links TRBV5-5 with TRBJ1-3, with 9 bases identical to TRBD1. Germline CDR1 SGHKS, CDR2 YYEKEE (reference sequence). The CDR3 has 17 residues. The junction had 8 bases not matched to a gene; V was cut back by 4 bases and J by 0 bases. In DNA form, the CDR3 reads TGTGCCAGCAGCAGGGACAGGGAAGGGGTCTCTGGAAACACCATATATTTT. Translation: CASSRDREGVSGNTIYF.